This T cell receptor beta chain stems from a study of monozygotic twins with cystic fibrosis. V was clipped by 4 bases and J by 1 base, with 6 bases between them. The V gene's germline CDR1 is SGDLS and CDR2 YYNGEE. The CDR3 extends over 13 amino acids. With respect to this clone: Antigen: not known.

This table comes from immunoSEQ multiplex PCR, and its TCRdb copy is limited to in-frame clones, with some not included. The sample yields approximately 20,000 clones, over 95% seen once. Study outcomes and limitations: V usage most resembled the co-twin in 13 of 16 pairs. Low clonality (median 0.0095) suggested a mostly naive repertoire. In this small cohort, shared CDR3 numbers showed no association with age, concordance or disease severity. Nucleotide-identical clonotype sharing was significantly higher within monozygotic CF twin pairs than between unrelated CF individuals.

This sequence was found in a girl aged 10 to 17 with cystic fibrosis. The chain uses TRBV9 and TRBJ1-5; D might be TRBD1 (5 bases). Input material: blood. The CDR3 DNA follows: TGTGCCAGCAGCCGGGGGAGCAATCAGCCCCAGCATTTT. Amino acid sequence: CASSRGSNQPQHF. Complete variable domain (other parts from reference TRBV9 and TRBJ1-5): DSGVTQTPKHLITATGQRVTLRCSPRSGDLSVYWYQQSLDQGLQFLIQYYNGEERAKGNILERFSAQQFPDLHSELNLSSLELGDSALYFCASSRGSNQPQHFGDGTRLSIL.